This T cell receptor (beta chain) was captured by sequencing in a study of blood T cell repertoires in COVID-19 (TCRdb year 2020). Describing the broader study: Collaborator samples came from the United States, Italy and Spain and covered acute and convalescent phases of COVID-19. Subjects who had been exposed to COVID-19, were actively infected with it, or had recovered from it provided the deeply sampled blood TCRbeta repertoires that made up the dataset. Sample metadata almost always included a de-identified subject ID, COVID-19 status, age in years and sex. Where available, HLA class I and class II types were obtained from metadata supplied by the sample provider rather than from assay-based typing. The material from the prospective study consisted of cDNA or gDNA derived from T cells, B-cell-depleted T cells, or PBMCs. The samples were drawn from the first 160 participants of the ongoing ImmuneRACE study and from 1,254 subjects provided by 6 global collaborators. A freely available public database, intended as a resource for researchers studying the immune response to SARS-CoV-2, is where the repertoires were released. Broader findings and caveats from the paper: The amount of clinical and demographic metadata varied by source and participant and was provided uncurated.

As concerns this clone: Its specific antigen is unknown. Base quality data are lacking; no much larger clone is found one base away.

TCRbeta CDR3 regions were amplified from genomic DNA by means of the immunoSEQ Assay, a bias-controlled multiplex PCR. Concerning the study's data processing: Within the assay, amplification of reference gene primers was used to estimate how many nucleated cells each sample contained. Sequence reads were collapsed and filtered to measure the absolute abundance of every unique TCRbeta CDR3 rearrangement. For each sample, productive Simpson clonality was calculated as the square root of Simpson's diversity index over productive rearrangements. Imported from immuneACCESS, the table was reduced by TCRdb to in-frame sequences with V and J called. These copies leave out some clones; in studies compared against another copy, an unresolved V gene accounts for under half, and the cause of the remainder is not known. For V, J and clone size, that table is used; D and trimming come from the DNA. Counted in this sample were 150,000 to 200,000 clones; 84% of them appeared once. The ten biggest clones cover around 15% of the sample.

Participants in the prospective study were enrolled through a virtual design, were aged roughly 18 to 100 years, and lived in about 25 United States geographic areas. In the prospective study, cohorts were assigned on the basis of participant-reported clinical history obtained from a screening survey and a study questionnaire. Recovered participants in ImmuneRACE Cohort 3 were defined as having two consecutive negative NP/OP PCR tests, clearance from a healthcare professional, or resolution of symptoms. In the prospective study, mobile phlebotomists collected whole blood, serum and a nasopharyngeal or oropharyngeal swab from each participant. Additional blood draws and questionnaires over an approximately 2-month period could optionally be provided by prospective study participants. Blood samples from the prospective study were shipped frozen or at room temperature prior to DNA extraction. The CDR3, cysteine through phenylalanine, is 15 amino acids long. Just CDR3 DNA is preserved here, 45 bases in frame from base 1. V lost 6 bases and J lost 1 base; the stretch between them is 13 bases long. CDR1 and CDR2, looked up from the germline V gene, are SNHLY and FYNNEI.

The source of this sequence is a man aged 50 to 60 who had recovered from COVID-19. The sample taken for sequencing was PBMCs or T cells enriched from blood (not recorded which). The V gene is TRBV2 and the J gene is TRBJ1-5; too little of a D gene remains to name it. The nucleotide sequence reads as follows: TGTGCCAGCAGGACGAACAGATTGAGCAATCAGCCCCAGCATTTT. This sequence encodes CASRTNRLSNQPQHF.